What follows are 14 T cell receptor beta chains derived from one specimen sequenced in a study of cytomegalovirus exposure and HLA in healthy donors. Vbeta (60) and Jbeta (13) primers were used in the PCR. Assay: immunoSEQ multiplex PCR; the TCRdb copy retains only in-frame clones and omits some. The sample carries about 180,000 clones, roughly 82% recorded once. The sample was PBMCs. These receptors all stem from a man between 40 and 49 years old in good health and CMV-seronegative.

The chain recombines TRBV4-2 with TRBJ2-7; 9 positions match TRBD2. The V gene end was trimmed by 4 bases and the J gene end by 9 bases; junction bases not matched to a gene: 28. The CDR3 sequence is 20 residues long. From germline, CDR1 is LGHNA and CDR2 YNFKEQ. The CDR3 region is CASSRGTVVGVAGVENGQYF. The CDR3 region has the DNA TGTGCCAGCAGCCGGGGAACGGTAGTGGGGGTAGCGGGAGTCGAGAACGGGCAGTACTTC.

This clone turned up a few times. The sample has other DNA sequences that encode this CDR3 too. This rearrangement joins TRBV7-8 to TRBJ1-5; no clear D gene. Germline CDR1 is SGHVS and CDR2 is FQNEAQ. The CDR3 spans 13 residues. Trimming removed 3 bases from V and 0 bases from J, with 3 bases in between. This CDR3 reads CASSLRSNQPQHF. CDR3 DNA sequence: TGTGCCAGCAGCTTGCGTAGCAATCAGCCCCAGCATTTT.

The gene calls are TRBV7-9 and TRBJ2-3; a weak D match, TRBD1 (8 bases). V lost 5 bases to trimming and J lost 5 bases, with 17 bases between them. Germline CDR1 reads SEHNR; CDR2 reads FQNEAQ (reference sequence). The CDR3 sequence is 15 residues long. The CDR3 DNA is TGTGCCAGCAGCCGATATACAGGGGGGGGAGATACGCAGTATTTT. Protein product: CASSRYTGGGDTQYF.

J is TRBJ2-1 and V is TRBV7-9; 7 bases agree with TRBD2. Unmatched junction bases numbered 2, after V lost 1 base and J lost 8 bases. This CDR3 has 13 amino acids. Germline loops: CDR1 SEHNR, CDR2 FQNEAQ (reference sequence). The CDR3 nucleotides are TGTGCCAGCAGCTTAGTGGGAGGGTATGAGCAGTTCTTC. Encoded protein: CASSLVGGYEQFF.

Turning to this clone: The sample holds other DNA sequences that translate to the same CDR3. The rearrangement links TRBV28 to TRBJ1-2, with 9 bases identical to TRBD1. CDR1 and CDR2 (germline): MDHEN, SYDVKM. The J segment lost 8 bases and the V segment lost 5 bases, leaving 6 bases of the junction unmatched. The CDR3 is 13 residues long. CDR3 nucleotides: TGTGCCAGCAGTCGGGACAGGGTGGGGGGCTACACCTTC. Protein: CASSRDRVGGYTF.

The V gene is TRBV2, the J gene TRBJ2-6; D perhaps matches TRBD1 (6 bases). This CDR3 is built from 15 residues. Germline V gene lookup returns CDR1 SNHLY and CDR2 FYNNEI. Trimming cost V 5 bases and J 1 base, with 9 bases left between them. The CDR3 region has the DNA TGTGCCAGCAGTAATACAGGGTCTGGGGCCAACGTCCTGACTTTC. Protein: CASSNTGSGANVLTF.

The chain couples TRBV27 to TRBJ2-7, with a weak D call TRBD1 (6 bases). The germline gives CDR1 MNHEY, CDR2 SMNVEV (reference sequence). The V and J ends lost 8 bases and 4 bases respectively, with 18 bases between them. This CDR3 spans 14 amino acids. The CDR3 reads CASGIQTGLYEQYF. DNA of the CDR3: TGTGCCAGCGGAATCCAGACAGGCTTATACGAGCAGTACTTC.

This sequence joins TRBV12-2 and TRBJ1-2; TRBD1 is the table's D call, not checked against the DNA. TRBV12-2 is designated a pseudogene. The CDR3 length is 8 residues. The CDR3: CAWGSISF. The CDR3, as DNA: TGTGCATGGGGCAGCATTAGCTTC.

The chain combines TRBV28 with TRBJ2-6; D perhaps matches TRBD1 (7 bases). V gave up 4 bases and J gave up 2 bases, with 9 bases separating them. Germline loops: CDR1 MDHEN, CDR2 SYDVKM. The CDR3 contains 15 residues. The CDR3 reads CASSSGGTGANVLTF. CDR3 nucleotides: TGTGCCAGCAGTTCAGGGGGGACTGGGGCCAACGTCCTGACTTTC.

This clone showed up just once. The chain uses TRBV27 and TRBJ1-4, with a tentative D call TRBD1 (6 bases). The CDR3 contains 16 residues. The V gene lost 3 bases and the J gene lost 0 bases, with 11 bases spanning the gap. Germline CDR1 MNHEY, CDR2 SMNVEV (reference sequence). The CDR3 spells CASSFGGRSTNEKLFF. Here the CDR3 DNA reads TGTGCCAGCAGTTTCGGGGGGCGGTCAACTAATGAAAAACTGTTTTTT.

V gene TRBV19 combines with J gene TRBJ1-5; 8 nucleotides agree with TRBD1. CDR3 size: 20 residues. Germline values: CDR1 LNHDA, CDR2 SQIVND (reference sequence). Germline trimming cut 5 bases from V and 2 bases from J; bases unmatched to any gene: 20. CDR3 region: CASSYPGQEWRSWGNQPQHF. The CDR3 region has the DNA TGTGCCAGTAGTTATCCGGGACAGGAATGGCGATCGTGGGGCAATCAGCCCCAGCATTTT.

In its sample, this clone was seen a few times. The chain is built from TRBV11-1 and TRBJ2-3, with no clear D. The CDR3 covers 15 residues. The V end lost 2 bases, the J end lost 1 base, and 10 bases lay between the germline ends. CDR1 is SGHAT, CDR2 FQDESV, per germline (reference sequence). CDR3 in DNA: TGTGCCAGCAGCTTACTGAGTACCCGCACAGATACGCAGTATTTT. It specifies CASSLLSTRTDTQYF.

The chain employs TRBV20-1 and TRBJ1-1, with D hard to call. The CDR3 sequence is 11 residues long. Germline V lookup: CDR1 DFQATT, CDR2 SNEGSKA (reference sequence). The V and J ends lost 3 bases and 3 bases respectively, with 5 bases between them. For the CDR3, the DNA is TGCAGTGCTAGGGGCCACACTGAAGCTTTCTTT. This encodes CSARGHTEAFF.

The chain uses TRBV11-2 and TRBJ2-5; tentatively, D is TRBD1 (5 bases). V was pared by 2 bases and J by 5 bases, with 12 bases between. Germline V gene data show CDR1 as SGHAT and CDR2 as FQNNGV. This CDR3 comprises 14 residues. CDR3 DNA sequence: TGTGCCAGCAGCTTATATCAGGGTGGGGAGACCCAGTACTTC. This translates into CASSLYQGGETQYF.